The 20 T cell receptor beta chains in this list originate from one sample, sequenced in a study of radiotherapy plus CTLA-4 blockade in lung cancer. Here immunoSEQ multiplex PCR was the method, and the copy in TCRdb shows in-frame clones only, minus some. This table holds about 45,000 clones, 63% found once. This material consisted of peripheral blood, taken from a patient treated with radiotherapy plus ipilimumab. These receptors all come from a human donor with non-small cell lung cancer who had a partial response to radiotherapy plus ipilimumab.

This sequence joins TRBV6-6 and TRBJ1-2, with D possibly matching TRBD1 (5 bases). The CDR3 loop spans 15 amino acids. Trimming pared 5 bases from V and 3 bases from J, leaving 16 bases between. Per the germline V gene, CDR1 is MNHNY and CDR2 is SVGAGI (reference sequence). The CDR3 here is CASSGGQGGHYGYTF. CDR3 nucleotide sequence: TGTGCCAGCAGTGGCGGTCAGGGTGGTCACTATGGCTACACCTTC.

V is TRBV4-2 and J is TRBJ1-4, with D unresolved. The germline gives CDR1 LGHNA, CDR2 YNFKEQ. The CDR3 is made up of 17 amino acids. V was shortened by 0 bases and J by 0 bases, with 11 bases between the two germline ends. As DNA, the CDR3 is TGTGCCAGCAGCCAAGATGGGAGGGCCACAACTAATGAAAAACTGTTTTTT. Amino acids: CASSQDGRATTNEKLFF.

V and J are TRBV13 and TRBJ2-4; 10 nucleotides agree with TRBD2. Germline assignment: CDR1 PRHDT and CDR2 FYEKMQ (reference sequence). This CDR3 region has 17 residues. Germline trimming cut 8 bases from V and 7 bases from J; bases unmatched to any gene: 17. The CDR3 spells CASSDSRAGGVQNIQYF. CDR3 in DNA: TGTGCCAGCTCTGACTCTAGAGCGGGGGGGGTTCAGAACATTCAGTACTTC. The whole variable domain, filled in from reference TRBV13 and TRBJ2-4, reads AAGVIQSPRHLIKEKRETATLKCYPIPRHDTVYWYQQGPGQDPQFLISFYEKMQSDKGSIPDRFSAQQFSDYHSELNMSSLELGDSALYFCASSDSRAGGVQNIQYFGAGTRLSVL.

The rearrangement uses TRBV2 and TRBJ2-2; D is perhaps TRBD2 (6 bases). Trimming left V 4 bases short and J 7 bases short, with 16 bases between. This CDR3 is 15 amino acids long. Germline assignment: CDR1 SNHLY and CDR2 FYNNEI. The CDR3 DNA reads TGTGCCAGCAGTGCCGTCTCGGGGGTCGGCGGGGAGCTGTTTTTT. Residues: CASSAVSGVGGELFF. Looking up the rest from reference TRBV2 and TRBJ2-2 gives the full variable domain: EPEVTQTPSHQVTQMGQEVILRCVPISNHLYFYWYRQILGQKVEFLVSFYNNEISEKSEIFDDQFSVERPDGSNFTLKIRSTKLEDSAMYFCASSAVSGVGGELFFGEGSRLTVL.

V usage is TRBV5-4 and J usage is TRBJ1-2, with D possibly matching TRBD1 (5 bases). Trimming removed 0 bases from V and 7 bases from J, with 13 bases in between. Germline V gene data show CDR1 as SGHNT and CDR2 as YYREEE (reference sequence). CDR3 length: 14 amino acids. The CDR3: CASSLAQGIGGYTF. CDR3 DNA sequence: TGTGCCAGCAGCTTGGCGCAGGGAATAGGTGGCTACACCTTC.

The chain carries TRBV6-6 and TRBJ2-5; D may be TRBD1 (5 bases). This CDR3 contains 13 residues. The germline gives CDR1 MNHNY, CDR2 SVGAGI (reference sequence). V lost 6 bases to trimming and J lost 5 bases, with 13 bases between them. The CDR3 DNA follows: TGTGCCAGCAGATATACAGGTGGGGAGACCCAGTACTTC. This gives the protein CASRYTGGETQYF.

By share, this clone counts as medium-sized (0.01 to 0.1%). The rearrangement links TRBV2 to TRBJ1-6; 7 bases map to TRBD1. CDR1 and CDR2 (germline): SNHLY, FYNNEI. The CDR3 runs to 14 residues. Germline trimming cut 3 bases from V and 7 bases from J; bases unmatched to any gene: 3. The CDR3 spells CASSDNRGNSPLHF. CDR3 nucleotides: TGTGCCAGCAGTGATAACAGGGGCAATTCACCCCTCCACTTT. Variable domain in full (rest from reference TRBV2 and TRBJ1-6): EPEVTQTPSHQVTQMGQEVILRCVPISNHLYFYWYRQILGQKVEFLVSFYNNEISEKSEIFDDQFSVERPDGSNFTLKIRSTKLEDSAMYFCASSDNRGNSPLHFGNGTRLTVT.

The genes are TRBV27 and TRBJ2-5; D call uncertain. This CDR3 has 13 amino acids. The V and J ends lost 0 bases and 5 bases respectively, with 7 bases between them. CDR1 MNHEY and CDR2 SMNVEV come from the germline V gene (reference sequence). DNA for the CDR3: TGTGCCAGCAGTTTATCCTTTCTCGAGACCCAGTACTTC. This gives the protein CASSLSFLETQYF.

The genes are TRBV25-1 and TRBJ1-1, with 7 bases fitting TRBD1. The trim removed 7 bases at V and 4 bases at J, leaving 6 bases unmatched. The CDR3 has 13 amino acids. Germline V gene lookup returns CDR1 MGHDK and CDR2 SYGVNS. The CDR3 DNA reads as TGTGCCAGCACGAGGGGGCGAGTCACTGAAGCTTTCTTT. This gives the protein CASTRGRVTEAFF.

The chain uses TRBV2 and TRBJ1-5; unclear D gene. The length of the CDR3 is 12 residues. V was trimmed by 6 bases and J by 7 bases, leaving 10 bases between them. CDR1 and CDR2 (germline): SNHLY, FYNNEI. CDR3 DNA sequence: TGTGCCAGCAGAAGAGAGTCGCAGCCCCAGCATTTT. This gives the protein CASRRESQPQHF.

This chain uses TRBV23-1 with TRBJ1-5; D is unclear. TRBV23-1 falls under the ORF class, with uncertain function. The CDR3 spans 16 residues. V lost 2 bases and J 3 bases, leaving 14 bases between the germline ends. The CDR3 loop reads CASSQPGDKSNQPQHF. The CDR3 bases are TGCGCCAGCAGTCAACCGGGAGACAAATCCAATCAGCCCCAGCATTTT.

This sequence joins TRBV5-1 and TRBJ2-7; D gene uncertain. The V end was cut by 0 bases, the J end by 3 bases, with 13 bases between. There are 15 residues in the CDR3. Germline CDR1 SGHRS, CDR2 YFSETQ. The DNA of the CDR3 is TGCGCCAGCAGCTTGGCCCCGAATGGAGTCTACGAGCAGTACTTC. Translation: CASSLAPNGVYEQYF.

This rearrangement joins TRBV6-5 to TRBJ2-7; 11 positions match TRBD2. Losses at the gene ends were 6 bases for V and 3 bases for J; bases not matched to a gene: 4. Per the germline V gene, CDR1 is MNHEY and CDR2 is SVGAGI. The CDR3 runs to 14 residues. This CDR3 is CASRTGTSGYEQYF. The CDR3 region has the DNA TGTGCCAGCAGAACCGGGACTAGCGGCTACGAGCAGTACTTC.

The V gene is TRBV21-1, the J gene TRBJ1-2. TRBV21-1 is marked as a pseudogene. The CDR3 length is 15 residues. CDR3 amino acids: CASSKARGTHCGYTF. CDR3 bases: TGTGCCAGCAGCAAAGCGCGGGGGACACATTGTGGCTACACCTTC.

Only a few counts were recorded for this clone. The rearrangement links TRBV7-9 to TRBJ1-6; D is unresolved. The length of the CDR3 is 13 residues. Looked up from germline, CDR1 is SEHNR and CDR2 is FQNEAQ (reference sequence). V was trimmed by 6 bases and J by 0 bases, leaving 3 bases between them. The CDR3 nucleotides read TGTGCCAGCAGTAACTCCTATAATTCACCCCTCCACTTT. It specifies CASSNSYNSPLHF.

This CDR3 is CASSFAGVDEKLFF. CDR3 nucleotide sequence: TGTGCCAGCAGCTTTGCGGGGGTCGATGAAAAACTGTTTTTT. This chain links TRBV13 with TRBJ1-4, with D possibly TRBD1 on 5 matching bases. The V and J ends lost 3 bases and 6 bases respectively, with 11 bases between them. Germline CDR1 is PRHDT and CDR2 is FYEKMQ (reference sequence). This CDR3 region has 14 residues.

The table lists this clone with a few counts. CDR3 sequence (DNA): TGTGCCAGCAGCCAAGAGGGCTCGACAGTGCTTCCCTACGAGCAGTACTTC. Its translation: CASSQEGSTVLPYEQYF. This chain uses TRBV4-2 with TRBJ2-7; perhaps TRBD1 as D (5 bases). The CDR3 spans 17 residues. The germline V gene encodes CDR1 LGHNA and CDR2 YNFKEQ. Trimming removed 0 bases at V and 2 bases at J, with 17 bases between.

This rearrangement joins TRBV7-6 to TRBJ1-1, with 7 bases that match TRBD1. CDR1 is SGHVS, CDR2 FNYEAQ, per germline. The CDR3 extends over 13 amino acids. V dropped 0 bases and J dropped 11; count of bases not matched to a gene: 6. CDR3 coding DNA: TGTGCCAGCAGCTTAGCGCCAGGGGGTTCGGCTTTCTTT. Translating gives CASSLAPGGSAFF.

The V gene is TRBV10-2, the J gene TRBJ2-2, with 11 bases aligning to TRBD2. This CDR3 is 15 amino acids long. After removal of 8 bases from V and 1 base from J, the junction contained 3 bases not matched to a gene. Germline values: CDR1 WSHSY, CDR2 SAAADI. CDR3 amino acids: CASLGLAGNTGELFF. CDR3 nucleotides: TGCGCCAGCCTTGGACTAGCGGGGAACACCGGGGAGCTGTTTTTT.

The rearrangement uses TRBV11-2 and TRBJ2-5; 7 positions agree with TRBD2. The CDR3 runs 16 residues. In germline, CDR1 is SGHAT, CDR2 FQNNGV. J gave up 5 bases and V 5 bases, and 14 bases lay outside the gene matches. The DNA for the CDR3 is TGTGCCAGCAGCCTTTCTCGGTTCGGGGAGGGGGAGACCCAGTACTTC. This encodes CASSLSRFGEGETQYF.